These T cell receptor beta chains were read from a single sample in a study of blood T cell repertoires in COVID-19. Generated by immunoSEQ multiplex PCR, the TCRdb table keeps only in-frame clones and is missing some. The sample yields 400,000 to 450,000 clones, just over 85% seen once. The sample comprised peripheral blood. The receptors stem from a woman aged 25 to 45 with active or convalescent COVID-19. CDR3s include the opening cysteine and the closing phenylalanine or tryptophan. Not all rows give a size; the values are once, few, many and, for expanded clones, a class.

size: NA; J: TRBJ1-2; V: TRBV21-1; CDR3: CARKNAGERDYGYTF
size: NA; J: TRBJ1-1; V: TRBV6-1; CDR3: CASSEEVTGGTEAFF
size: NA; J: TRBJ2-7; V: TRBV7-2; CDR3: CASSSILDLGAHEQYF
size: NA; J: TRBJ1-6; V: TRBV7-9; CDR3: CASSLFSLESPLHF
size: NA; J: TRBJ2-1; V: TRBV5-1; CDR3: CASSPDPTSVEQFF
size: NA; J: TRBJ2-3; V: TRBV5-4; CDR3: CASSPDRMSDTQYF
size: NA; J: TRBJ1-5; V: TRBV19; CDR3: CASNGQGGDQPQHF
size: NA; J: TRBJ1-4; V: TRBV6-1; CDR3: CASSDRAGGTYEKLFF
size: NA; J: TRBJ2-7; V: TRBV15; CDR3: CATSGSVHYEQYF
size: NA; J: TRBJ1-1; V: TRBV19; CDR3: CASSIIESAEAFF
size: NA; J: TRBJ1-2; V: TRBV11-2; CDR3: CASSLQGTGGRGYTF
size: once; J: TRBJ2-7; V: TRBV6-5; CDR3: CASRLEAGGFKEQYF
size: few; J: TRBJ2-5; V: TRBV5-1; CDR3: CASSRDGGVRETQYF
size: few; J: TRBJ1-2; V: TRBV12-3/TRBV12-4; CDR3: CASSLRPGDGYTF
size: NA; J: TRBJ2-5; V: TRBV30; CDR3: CAWRAGQGPETQYF
size: NA; J: TRBJ1-2; V: TRBV18; CDR3: CASSPLSGGSKTYGYTF
size: NA; J: TRBJ1-2; V: TRBV6-5; CDR3: CASSLDQGQIYGYTF
size: NA; J: TRBJ2-3; V: TRBV12-3/TRBV12-4; CDR3: CASSRLNTQYF
size: NA; J: TRBJ1-2; V: TRBV19; CDR3: CASSATGTGSYGYTF
size: NA; J: TRBJ2-2; V: TRBV5-8; CDR3: CASSAAALRGEGELFF
size: NA; J: TRBJ1-5; V: TRBV18; CDR3: CASSPTGNPNQPQHF
size: NA; J: TRBJ1-3; V: TRBV7-2; CDR3: CASSPVGGSGNTIYF
size: NA; J: TRBJ2-2; V: TRBV3-1/TRBV3-2; CDR3: CASSSWTSGGAAGGELFF
size: NA; J: TRBJ2-7; V: TRBV7-9; CDR3: CASSLLGTSGIREQYF
size: NA; J: TRBJ1-1; V: TRBV13; CDR3: CASSLTGGGTEAFF
size: NA; J: TRBJ1-5; V: TRBV6-6; CDR3: CASSYSGTSQPQHF
size: NA; J: TRBJ2-1; V: TRBV5-8; CDR3: CASSLGSHEQFF
size: NA; J: TRBJ2-3; V: TRBV7-2; CDR3: CASSLARSDRAFSTDTQYF
size: NA; J: TRBJ1-2; V: TRBV6-1; CDR3: CASSDPGQGYGYTF
size: NA; J: TRBJ2-3; V: TRBV7-9; CDR3: CASSSTSGPQDTQYF
size: once; J: TRBJ1-2; V: TRBV27; CDR3: CASSSGLGYGYTF
size: NA; J: TRBJ1-3; V: TRBV15; CDR3: CATTGQVLRNTIYF
size: NA; J: TRBJ2-3; V: TRBV5-1; CDR3: CASSLAQASQYTQYF
size: NA; J: TRBJ2-7; V: TRBV25-1; CDR3: CASGQYYEQYF
size: NA; J: TRBJ2-3; V: TRBV4-1; CDR3: CASSQDPGLAGRADTQYF
size: NA; J: TRBJ1-4; V: TRBV30; CDR3: CAWREQGAEEKLFF
size: NA; J: TRBJ2-7; V: TRBV7-9; CDR3: CASSSNKVQQRDYEQYF
size: NA; J: TRBJ2-3; V: TRBV6-4; CDR3: CASSDSPGGTDTQYF
size: NA; J: TRBJ1-1; V: TRBV4-1; CDR3: CASSQGAVAMNTEAFF
size: NA; J: TRBJ1-2; V: TRBV27; CDR3: CASSSQGLGVYGYTF
size: NA; J: TRBJ2-3; V: TRBV5-5; CDR3: CASSLVAGGPTDTQYF
size: NA; J: TRBJ2-7; V: TRBV6-2/TRBV6-3; CDR3: CASSSGLAGRESYEQYF
size: NA; J: TRBJ1-2; V: TRBV6-6; CDR3: CASSPQRYGYTF
size: NA; J: TRBJ1-1; V: TRBV18; CDR3: CASSPRTPGQTSMNTEAFF
size: NA; J: TRBJ2-7; V: TRBV10-3; CDR3: CAISVDLYYEQYF
size: NA; J: TRBJ1-1; V: TRBV5-1; CDR3: CASSLAPGPTEAFF